This T cell receptor (beta chain) was recorded in a study of control samples from healthy donors and cancer patients. Clones were sequenced by immunoSEQ multiplex PCR, and TCRdb holds only the in-frame ones, with some missing. This sample has about 110,000 clones, with 75% to 90% found just once. Germline V CDR1 and CDR2: MRHNA, SNTAGT. The CDR3 totals 17 residues. The junction had 14 bases not matched to a gene; V was cut back by 10 bases and J by 0 bases. Sequencing was performed on blood. This sequence was found in a woman in her forties or fifties in good health. The chain is built from TRBV6-4 and TRBJ1-5; 8 bases are a match to TRBD1. CDR3 coding DNA: TGTGCCAACGCGGGGACAGGAAAGGTGGCTAGCAATCAGCCCCAGCATTTT. Residues: CANAGTGKVASNQPQHF.